These T cell receptor beta chains were read from a single sample in a study of CD8 T cells in Susac syndrome. TCRdb reprocessed the immunoSEQ multiplex PCR reads with MiXCR, giving one entry per CDR3 protein. The sample records some 400,000 distinct CDR3 sequences, more than 80% being singletons. Sequenced: CD8+ T cells from PBMCs. These receptors all come from a human donor with multiple sclerosis. Each CDR3 is given with its conserved first and last residue. A D gene is named only where the DNA matches it firmly. The size entry is marked missing in some rows and otherwise reads once, few, many or a size class.

D gene	J gene	V gene	clone size	CDR3 protein	CDR3 DNA
.	TRBJ2-7	TRBV4-1	.	CASSQLGRHPDPYEQYF	TGCGCCAGCAGCCAGCTTGGACGCCATCCCGACCCCTACGAGCAGTACTTC
.	TRBJ2-4	TRBV2	.	CASSAHSQSNIQYF	TGTGCCAGCAGTGCTCACAGCCAGTCAAACATTCAGTACTTC
.	TRBJ2-2	TRBV5-8	.	CASSPEEVTNTGELFF	TGTGCCAGCAGCCCGGAGGAAGTTACGAACACCGGGGAGCTGTTTTTT
.	TRBJ1-1	TRBV27	.	CASSLGQYNTEAFF	TGTGCCAGCAGTTTGGGTCAGTACAACACTGAAGCTTTCTTT
.	TRBJ2-7	TRBV10-3	few	CAISATGVNYEQYF	TGTGCCATCAGTGCTACAGGTGTAAACTACGAGCAGTACTTC
.	TRBJ2-2	TRBV7-9	.	CASSQEEGTGELFF	TGTGCCAGCAGCCAAGAAGAAGGCACCGGGGAGCTGTTTTTT
TRBD1	TRBJ1-1	TRBV6-1	.	CASSELGQGSPEAFF	TGTGCCAGCAGTGAACTGGGACAGGGATCCCCTGAAGCTTTCTTT
TRBD1	TRBJ1-4	TRBV6-5	.	CASSFMDRFATNEKLFF	TGTGCCAGCAGTTTCATGGACAGGTTTGCAACTAATGAAAAACTGTTTTTT
TRBD1	TRBJ1-1	TRBV6-1	once	CASLLTGAGLGRTEAFF	TGTGCCAGCCTCCTAACAGGGGCAGGACTAGGAAGAACTGAAGCTTTCTTT
.	TRBJ1-2	TRBV4-1	.	CASSQELGRNYGYTF	TGCGCCAGCAGCCAAGAATTGGGGCGGAACTATGGCTACACCTTC
TRBD2	TRBJ2-1	TRBV20-1	.	CSADTSGTPGNEQFF	TGCAGTGCGGACACTAGCGGTACCCCTGGTAATGAGCAGTTCTTC
TRBD2	TRBJ2-7	TRBV6-5	.	CASSYSSSGSSGEQYF	TGTGCCAGCAGTTACTCGTCTAGCGGGAGCTCGGGCGAGCAGTACTTC
.	TRBJ2-4	TRBV28	.	CASRTVVGNIQYF	TGTGCCAGCAGGACAGTCGTGGGAAACATTCAGTACTTC
TRBD1	TRBJ2-1	TRBV6-5	.	CASSPGQRIYEQFF	TGTGCCAGCAGTCCGGGACAGAGGATTTATGAGCAGTTCTTC
.	TRBJ2-2	TRBV25-1	.	CASSELGGGNANTGELFF	TGTGCCAGCAGTGAATTAGGCGGGGGCAATGCGAACACCGGGGAGCTGTTTTTT
.	TRBJ1-3	TRBV7-9	.	CASSLDNQGDTIYF	TGTGCCAGCAGCTTAGACAACCAAGGGGACACCATATATTTT
TRBD2	TRBJ2-1	TRBV19	.	CASRLAGISYNEQFF	TGTGCCAGTAGACTAGCGGGGATTTCCTACAATGAGCAGTTCTTC